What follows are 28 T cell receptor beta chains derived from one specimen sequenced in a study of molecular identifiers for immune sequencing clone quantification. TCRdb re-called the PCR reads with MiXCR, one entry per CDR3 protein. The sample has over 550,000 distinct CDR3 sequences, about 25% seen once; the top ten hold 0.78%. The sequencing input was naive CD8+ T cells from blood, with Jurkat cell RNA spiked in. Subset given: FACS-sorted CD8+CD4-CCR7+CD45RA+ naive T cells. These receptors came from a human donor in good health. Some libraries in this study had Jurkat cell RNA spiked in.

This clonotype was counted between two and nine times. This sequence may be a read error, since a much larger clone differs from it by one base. CDR3 loop: CASSTDSAYEQYF. CDR3 bases: TGTGCCAGCAGCACGGACAGCGCTTACGAGCAGTACTTC. The rearrangement uses TRBV7-2 and TRBJ2-7, with D possibly matching TRBD1 (6 bases). CDR1 is SGHTA, CDR2 FQGNSA, per germline. V gave up 5 bases and J gave up 4 bases, with 12 bases separating them. This CDR3 is built from 13 residues. Variable domain in full (rest from reference TRBV7-2 and TRBJ2-7): GAGVSQSPSNKVTEKGKDVELRCDPISGHTALYWYRQSLGQGLEFLIYFQGNSAPDKSGLPSDRFSAERTGGSVSTLTIQRTQQEDSAVYLCASSTDSAYEQYFGPGTRLTVT.

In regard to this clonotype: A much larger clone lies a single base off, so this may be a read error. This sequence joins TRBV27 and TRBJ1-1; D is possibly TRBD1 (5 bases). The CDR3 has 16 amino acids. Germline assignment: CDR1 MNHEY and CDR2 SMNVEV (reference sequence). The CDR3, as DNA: TGTACCAGCAGTTTAATTTCCGCAGGGCCCAACACTGAAGCTTTCTTT. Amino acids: CTSSLISAGPNTEAFF.

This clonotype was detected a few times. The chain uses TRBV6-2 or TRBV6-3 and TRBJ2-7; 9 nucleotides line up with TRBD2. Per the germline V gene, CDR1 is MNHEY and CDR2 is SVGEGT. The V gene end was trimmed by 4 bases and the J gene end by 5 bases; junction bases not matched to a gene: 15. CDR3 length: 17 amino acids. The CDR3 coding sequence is TGTGCCAGCAGTTTCCCGATGGGGCTAGCGGGAACTGACGAGCAGTACTTC. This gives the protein CASSFPMGLAGTDEQYF.

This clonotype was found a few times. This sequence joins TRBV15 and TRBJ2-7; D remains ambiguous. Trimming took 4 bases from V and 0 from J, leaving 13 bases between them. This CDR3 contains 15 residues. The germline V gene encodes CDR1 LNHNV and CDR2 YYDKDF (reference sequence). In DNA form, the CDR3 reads TGTGCCACCAGCAAAGTCCCTCGTAGCTCCTACGAGCAGTACTTC. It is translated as CATSKVPRSSYEQYF.

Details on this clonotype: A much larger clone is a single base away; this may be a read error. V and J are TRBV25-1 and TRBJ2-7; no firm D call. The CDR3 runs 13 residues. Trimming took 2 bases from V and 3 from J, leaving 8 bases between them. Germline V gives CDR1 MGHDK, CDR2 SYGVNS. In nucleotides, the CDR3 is TGTGCCAGCAGTGAACATTATAACTACGAGCAGTACTTC. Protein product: CASSEHYNYEQYF.

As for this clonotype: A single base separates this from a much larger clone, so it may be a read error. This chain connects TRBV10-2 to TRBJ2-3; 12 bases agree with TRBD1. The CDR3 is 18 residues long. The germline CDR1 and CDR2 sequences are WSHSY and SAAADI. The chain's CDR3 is CASCESGDRGLSTDTQYF. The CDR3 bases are TGCGCCAGCTGTGAGTCTGGGGACAGGGGGCTCAGCACAGATACGCAGTATTTT.

The chain's CDR3 is CASSKDPGAYEQYF. The CDR3, as DNA: TGTGCCAGCAGCAAAGATCCCGGGGCCTACGAGCAGTACTTC. This rearrangement joins TRBV11-2 to TRBJ2-7; D possibly corresponds to TRBD2 (5 bases). The CDR3 loop spans 14 amino acids. In germline, CDR1 is SGHAT, CDR2 FQNNGV. V gave up 5 bases and J gave up 2 bases, with 13 bases separating them.

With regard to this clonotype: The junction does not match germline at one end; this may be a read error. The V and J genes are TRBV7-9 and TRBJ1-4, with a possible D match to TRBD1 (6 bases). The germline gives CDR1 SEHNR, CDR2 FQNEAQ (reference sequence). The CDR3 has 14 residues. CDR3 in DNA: TGTGCCAGCAGCAAGACAGGACTTAATGAAAAACCGTTTTTT. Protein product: CASSKTGLNEKPFF.

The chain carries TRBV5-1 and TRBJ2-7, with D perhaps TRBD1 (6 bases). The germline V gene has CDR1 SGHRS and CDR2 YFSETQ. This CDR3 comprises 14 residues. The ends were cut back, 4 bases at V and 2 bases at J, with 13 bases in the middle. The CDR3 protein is CASSVYPGAYEQYF. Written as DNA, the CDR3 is TGCGCCAGCAGCGTGTATCCAGGGGCCTACGAGCAGTACTTC. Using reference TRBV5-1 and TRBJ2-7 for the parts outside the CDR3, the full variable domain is KAGVTQTPRYLIKTRGQQVTLSCSPISGHRSVSWYQQTPGQGLQFLFEYFSETQRNKGNFPGRFSGRQFSNSRSEMNVSTLELGDSALYLCASSVYPGAYEQYFGPGTRLTVT.

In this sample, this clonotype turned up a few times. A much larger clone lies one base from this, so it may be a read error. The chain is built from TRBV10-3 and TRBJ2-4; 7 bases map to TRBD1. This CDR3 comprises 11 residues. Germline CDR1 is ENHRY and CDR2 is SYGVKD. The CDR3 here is CAVSDGTAPYF. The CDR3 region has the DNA TGTGCCGTCAGTGACGGGACAGCCCCGTACTTC.

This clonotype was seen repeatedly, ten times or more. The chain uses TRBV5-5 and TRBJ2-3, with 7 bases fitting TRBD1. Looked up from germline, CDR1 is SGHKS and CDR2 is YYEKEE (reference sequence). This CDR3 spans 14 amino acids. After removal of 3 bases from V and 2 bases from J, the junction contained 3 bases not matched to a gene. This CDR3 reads CASSWDSPTDTQYF. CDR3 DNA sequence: TGTGCCAGCAGCTGGGACAGCCCCACAGATACGCAGTATTTT.

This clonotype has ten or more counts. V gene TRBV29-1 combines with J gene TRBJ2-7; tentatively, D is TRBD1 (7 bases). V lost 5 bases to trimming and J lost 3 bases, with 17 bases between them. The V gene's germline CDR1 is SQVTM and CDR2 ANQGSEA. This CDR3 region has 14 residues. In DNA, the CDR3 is TGCAGCGTTACTCCGGGGCAGGGGGGCTACGAGCAGTACTTC. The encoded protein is CSVTPGQGGYEQYF.

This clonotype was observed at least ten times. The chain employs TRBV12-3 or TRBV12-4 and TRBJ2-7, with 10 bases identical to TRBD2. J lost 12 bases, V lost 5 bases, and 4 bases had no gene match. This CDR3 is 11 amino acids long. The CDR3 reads CASSSGRAWYF. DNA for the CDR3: TGTGCCAGCAGTAGCGGGAGGGCCTGGTACTTC.

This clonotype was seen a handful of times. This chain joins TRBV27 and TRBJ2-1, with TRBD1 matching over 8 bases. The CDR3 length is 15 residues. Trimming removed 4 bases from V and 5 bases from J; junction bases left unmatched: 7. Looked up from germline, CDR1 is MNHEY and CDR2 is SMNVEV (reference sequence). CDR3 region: CASSYQGALNNEQFF. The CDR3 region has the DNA TGTGCCAGCAGTTATCAGGGGGCGTTGAACAATGAGCAGTTCTTC.

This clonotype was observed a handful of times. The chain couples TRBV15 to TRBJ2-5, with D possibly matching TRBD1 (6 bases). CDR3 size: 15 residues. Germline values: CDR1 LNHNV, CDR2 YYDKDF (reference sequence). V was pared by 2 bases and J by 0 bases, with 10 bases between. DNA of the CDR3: TGTGCCACCAGCAGACCCTGGGACAACCAAGAGACCCAGTACTTC. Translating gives CATSRPWDNQETQYF.

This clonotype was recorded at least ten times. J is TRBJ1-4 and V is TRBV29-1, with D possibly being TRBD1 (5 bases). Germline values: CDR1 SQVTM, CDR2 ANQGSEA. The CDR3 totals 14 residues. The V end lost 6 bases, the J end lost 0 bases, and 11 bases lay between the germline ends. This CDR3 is CSVGEAATNEKLFF. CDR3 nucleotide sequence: TGCAGCGTAGGGGAGGCTGCAACTAATGAAAAACTGTTTTTT.

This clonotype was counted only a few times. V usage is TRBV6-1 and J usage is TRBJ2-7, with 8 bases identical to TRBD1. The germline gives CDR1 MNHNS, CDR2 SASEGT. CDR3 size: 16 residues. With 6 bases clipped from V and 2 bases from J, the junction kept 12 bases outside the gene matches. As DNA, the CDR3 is TGTGCCAGCAGCCCCCCGGTGACAGGGGCGCCCTACGAGCAGTACTTC. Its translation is CASSPPVTGAPYEQYF.

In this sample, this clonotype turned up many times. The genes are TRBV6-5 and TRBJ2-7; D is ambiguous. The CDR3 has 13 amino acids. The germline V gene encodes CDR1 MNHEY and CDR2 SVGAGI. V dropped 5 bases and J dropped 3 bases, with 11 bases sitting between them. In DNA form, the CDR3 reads TGTGCCAGCAGTAGTAGCTCTTTCTACGAGCAGTACTTC. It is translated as CASSSSSFYEQYF.

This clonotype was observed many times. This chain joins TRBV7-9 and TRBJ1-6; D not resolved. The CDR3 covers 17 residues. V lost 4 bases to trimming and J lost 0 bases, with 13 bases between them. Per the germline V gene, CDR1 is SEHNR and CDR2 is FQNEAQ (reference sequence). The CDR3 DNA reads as TGTGCCAGCAGCTCCTCAGGAAGCTTCTCCTATAATTCACCCCTCCACTTT. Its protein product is CASSSSGSFSYNSPLHF.

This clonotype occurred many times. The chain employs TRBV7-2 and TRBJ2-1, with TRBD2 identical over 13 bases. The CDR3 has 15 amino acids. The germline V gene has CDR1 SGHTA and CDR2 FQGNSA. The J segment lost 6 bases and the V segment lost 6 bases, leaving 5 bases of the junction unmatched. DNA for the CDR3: TGTGCCAGCAGATCGGGACTAGCGGGATTCAATGAGCAGTTCTTC. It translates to CASRSGLAGFNEQFF.

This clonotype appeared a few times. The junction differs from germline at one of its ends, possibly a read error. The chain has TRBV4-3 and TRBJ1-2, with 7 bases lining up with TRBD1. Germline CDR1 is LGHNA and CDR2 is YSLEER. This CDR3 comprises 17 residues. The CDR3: CACSQDSGTVTNYGYTF. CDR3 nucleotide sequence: TGCGCCTGCAGCCAAGATTCAGGGACAGTGACTAACTATGGCTACACCTTC.

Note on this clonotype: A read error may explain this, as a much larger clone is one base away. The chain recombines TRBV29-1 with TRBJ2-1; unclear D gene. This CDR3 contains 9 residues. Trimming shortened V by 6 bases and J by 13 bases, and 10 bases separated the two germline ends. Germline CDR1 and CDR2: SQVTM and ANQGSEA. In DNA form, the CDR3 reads TGCAGCGTCGCGGAGAGTCAGTTCTTC. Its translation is CSVAESQFF.

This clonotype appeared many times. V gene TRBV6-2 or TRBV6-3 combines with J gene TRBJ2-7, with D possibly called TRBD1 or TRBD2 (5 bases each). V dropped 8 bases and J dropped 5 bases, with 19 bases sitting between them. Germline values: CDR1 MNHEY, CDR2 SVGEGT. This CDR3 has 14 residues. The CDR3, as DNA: TGTGCCAGCGGGCTCGGGGCCCGAGGGAACGAGCAGTACTTC. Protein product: CASGLGARGNEQYF.

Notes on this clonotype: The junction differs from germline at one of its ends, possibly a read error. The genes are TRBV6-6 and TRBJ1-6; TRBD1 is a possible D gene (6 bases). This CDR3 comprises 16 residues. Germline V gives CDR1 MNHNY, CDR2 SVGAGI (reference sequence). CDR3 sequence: CASSDAGGPYNSPLYF. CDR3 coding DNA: TGTGCCAGCAGTGATGCGGGGGGCCCCTATAATTCGCCCCTCTACTTT.

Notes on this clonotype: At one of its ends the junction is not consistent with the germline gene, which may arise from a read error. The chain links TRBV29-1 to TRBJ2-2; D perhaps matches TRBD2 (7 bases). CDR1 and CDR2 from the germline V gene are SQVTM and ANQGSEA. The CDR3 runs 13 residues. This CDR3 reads CSVVSGDTGGLFF. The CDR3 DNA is TGCAGCGTCGTAAGCGGGGACACCGGGGGGCTGTTTTTT.

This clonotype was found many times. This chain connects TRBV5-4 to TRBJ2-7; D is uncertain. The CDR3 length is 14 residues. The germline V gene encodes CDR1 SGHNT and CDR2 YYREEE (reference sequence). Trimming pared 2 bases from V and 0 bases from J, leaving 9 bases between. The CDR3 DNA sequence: TGTGCCAGCAGCTTTGGTCCGAGCTCCTACGAGCAGTACTTC. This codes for CASSFGPSSYEQYF.

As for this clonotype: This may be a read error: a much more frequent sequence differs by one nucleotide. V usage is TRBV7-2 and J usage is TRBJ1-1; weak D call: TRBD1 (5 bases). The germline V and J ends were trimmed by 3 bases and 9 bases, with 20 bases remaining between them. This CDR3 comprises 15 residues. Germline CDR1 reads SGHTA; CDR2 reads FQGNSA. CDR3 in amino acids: CASSFFQDGGTQAFF. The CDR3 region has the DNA TGTGCCAGCAGCTTCTTCCAGGATGGGGGGACTCAAGCTTTCTTT.

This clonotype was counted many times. CDR3: CASSQDIGQARAHGYTF. DNA of the CDR3: TGCGCCAGCAGCCAAGATATTGGACAGGCAAGAGCCCATGGCTACACCTTC. The genes are TRBV4-1 and TRBJ1-2; TRBD1 aligns across 7 bases. The CDR3 is 17 amino acids. V shed 0 bases and J 6 bases; nucleotides not matched to a gene: 13. CDR1 MGHRA and CDR2 YSYEKL come from the germline V gene.